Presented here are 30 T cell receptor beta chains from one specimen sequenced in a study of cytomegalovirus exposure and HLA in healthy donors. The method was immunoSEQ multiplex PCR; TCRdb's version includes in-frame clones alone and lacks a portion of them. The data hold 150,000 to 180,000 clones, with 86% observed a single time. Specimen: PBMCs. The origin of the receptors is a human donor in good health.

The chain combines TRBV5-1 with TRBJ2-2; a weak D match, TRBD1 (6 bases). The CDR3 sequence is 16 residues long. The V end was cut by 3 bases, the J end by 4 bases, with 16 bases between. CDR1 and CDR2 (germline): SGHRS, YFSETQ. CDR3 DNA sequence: TGCGCCAGCAGCTCACAGGGTCAGCAGAGCACCGGGGAGCTGTTTTTT. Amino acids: CASSSQGQQSTGELFF.

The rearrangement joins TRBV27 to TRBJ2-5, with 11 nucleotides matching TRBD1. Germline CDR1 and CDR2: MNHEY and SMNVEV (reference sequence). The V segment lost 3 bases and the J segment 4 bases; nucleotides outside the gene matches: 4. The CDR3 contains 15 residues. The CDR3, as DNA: TGTGCCAGCAGTTTGGACAGGGGGCGCCGAGAGACCCAGTACTTC. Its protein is CASSLDRGRRETQYF.

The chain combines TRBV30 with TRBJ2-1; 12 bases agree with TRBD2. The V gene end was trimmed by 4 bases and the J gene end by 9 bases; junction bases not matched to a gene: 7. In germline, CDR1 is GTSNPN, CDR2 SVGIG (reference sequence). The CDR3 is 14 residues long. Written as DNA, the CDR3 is TGTGCCTGGATGCTAGCGGGAGGGCCTGTTGAGCAGTTCTTC. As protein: CAWMLAGGPVEQFF.

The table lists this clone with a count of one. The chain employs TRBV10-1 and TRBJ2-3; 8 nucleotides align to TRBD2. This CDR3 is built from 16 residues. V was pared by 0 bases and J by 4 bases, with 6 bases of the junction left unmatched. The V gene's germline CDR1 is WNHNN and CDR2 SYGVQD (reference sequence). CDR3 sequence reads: CASSESSGGPSDTQYF. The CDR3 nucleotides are TGCGCCAGCAGTGAGTCGTCGGGAGGGCCATCAGATACGCAGTATTTT.

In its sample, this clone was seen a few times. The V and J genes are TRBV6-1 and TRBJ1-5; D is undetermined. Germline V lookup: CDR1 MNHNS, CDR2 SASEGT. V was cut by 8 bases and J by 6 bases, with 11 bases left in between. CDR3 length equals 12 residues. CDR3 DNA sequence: TGTGCCAGCTTTGGGGAGGCTCAGCCCCAGCATTTT. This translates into CASFGEAQPQHF.

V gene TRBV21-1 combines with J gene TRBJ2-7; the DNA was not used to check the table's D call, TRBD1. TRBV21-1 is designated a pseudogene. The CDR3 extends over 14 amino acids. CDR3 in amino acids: CASSKGGQHYEQYF. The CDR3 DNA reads TGTGCCAGCAGCAAAGGGGGACAGCATTACGAGCAGTACTTC.

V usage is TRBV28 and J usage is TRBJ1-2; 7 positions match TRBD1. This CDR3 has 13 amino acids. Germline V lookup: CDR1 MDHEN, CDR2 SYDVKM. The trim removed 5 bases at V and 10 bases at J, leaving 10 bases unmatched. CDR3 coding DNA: TGTGCCAGCAGTCCGGGACAGAAAAATTCCTACACCTTC. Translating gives CASSPGQKNSYTF.

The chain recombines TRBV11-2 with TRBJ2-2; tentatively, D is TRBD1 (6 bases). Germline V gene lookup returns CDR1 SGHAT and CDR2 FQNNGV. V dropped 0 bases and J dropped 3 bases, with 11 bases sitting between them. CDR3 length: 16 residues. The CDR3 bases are TGTGCCAGCAGCTTAGACCGCTACAGGGACACCGGGGAGCTGTTTTTT. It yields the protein CASSLDRYRDTGELFF. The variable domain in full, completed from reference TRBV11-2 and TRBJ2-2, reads EAGVAQSPRYKIIEKRQSVAFWCNPISGHATLYWYQQILGQGPKLLIQFQNNGVVDDSQLPKDRFSAERLKGVDSTLKIQPAKLEDSAVYLCASSLDRYRDTGELFFGEGSRLTVL.

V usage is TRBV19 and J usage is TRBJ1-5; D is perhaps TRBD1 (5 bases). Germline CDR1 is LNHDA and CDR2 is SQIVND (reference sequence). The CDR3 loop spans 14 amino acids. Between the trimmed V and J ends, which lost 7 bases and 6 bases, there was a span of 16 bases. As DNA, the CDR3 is TGTGCCAGTAATTTCGGAGGGGCGAGTCAGCCCCAGCATTTT. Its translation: CASNFGGASQPQHF.

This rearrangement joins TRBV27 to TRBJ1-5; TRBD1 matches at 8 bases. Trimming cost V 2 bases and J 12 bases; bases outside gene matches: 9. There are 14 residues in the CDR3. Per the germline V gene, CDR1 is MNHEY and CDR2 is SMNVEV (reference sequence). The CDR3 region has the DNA TGTGCCAGCAGTTTAATTCAGGGGGCGGATTTCCAGCATTTT. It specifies CASSLIQGADFQHF.

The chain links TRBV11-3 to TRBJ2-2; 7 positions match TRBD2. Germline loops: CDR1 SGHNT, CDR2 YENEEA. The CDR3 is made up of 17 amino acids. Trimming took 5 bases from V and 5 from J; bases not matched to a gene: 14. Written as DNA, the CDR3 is TGTGCCAGCAGCCCAGGAGGCGGGAGAATCGGGACCGGGGAGCTGTTTTTT. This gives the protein CASSPGGGRIGTGELFF.

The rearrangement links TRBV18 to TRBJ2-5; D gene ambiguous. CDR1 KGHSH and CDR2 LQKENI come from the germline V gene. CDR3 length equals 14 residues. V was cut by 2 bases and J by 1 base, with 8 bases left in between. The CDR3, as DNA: TGTGCCAGCTCACCAACAAAACCCCAAGAGACCCAGTACTTC. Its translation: CASSPTKPQETQYF.

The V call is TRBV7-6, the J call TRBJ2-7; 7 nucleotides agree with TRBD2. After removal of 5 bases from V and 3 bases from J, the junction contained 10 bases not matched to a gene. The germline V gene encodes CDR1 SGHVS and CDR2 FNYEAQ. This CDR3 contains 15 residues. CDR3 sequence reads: CASSRQRGLGYEQYF. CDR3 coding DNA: TGTGCCAGCAGCCGCCAGCGGGGCCTGGGCTACGAGCAGTACTTC.

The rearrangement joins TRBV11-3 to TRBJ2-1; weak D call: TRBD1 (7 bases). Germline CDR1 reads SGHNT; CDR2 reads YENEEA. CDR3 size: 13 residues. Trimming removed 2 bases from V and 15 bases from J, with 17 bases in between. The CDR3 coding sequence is TGTGCCAGCAGCTTACTGGAGGGGGCAGGATTGTTCTTC. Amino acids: CASSLLEGAGLFF.

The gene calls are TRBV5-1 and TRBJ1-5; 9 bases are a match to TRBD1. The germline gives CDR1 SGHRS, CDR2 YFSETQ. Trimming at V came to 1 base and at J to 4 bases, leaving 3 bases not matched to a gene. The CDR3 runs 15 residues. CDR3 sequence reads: CASSLTGQGNQPQHF. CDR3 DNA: TGCGCCAGCAGCTTGACCGGACAGGGGAATCAGCCCCAGCATTTT.

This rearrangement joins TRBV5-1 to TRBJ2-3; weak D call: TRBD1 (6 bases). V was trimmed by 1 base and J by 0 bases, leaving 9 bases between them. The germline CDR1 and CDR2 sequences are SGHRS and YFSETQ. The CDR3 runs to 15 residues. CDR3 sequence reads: CASSLWDTSTDTQYF. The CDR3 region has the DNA TGCGCCAGCAGCTTGTGGGACACTAGCACAGATACGCAGTATTTT.

The CDR3 nucleotides read TGTGCCAGCAGCTTAAGGGGGATGGAGACTGAAGCTTTCTTT. This sequence encodes CASSLRGMETEAFF. The rearrangement uses TRBV11-2 and TRBJ1-1; possibly TRBD1 for D (6 bases). Germline CDR1 reads SGHAT; CDR2 reads FQNNGV. V was cut by 2 bases and J by 5 bases, with 12 bases left in between. The CDR3 extends over 14 amino acids.

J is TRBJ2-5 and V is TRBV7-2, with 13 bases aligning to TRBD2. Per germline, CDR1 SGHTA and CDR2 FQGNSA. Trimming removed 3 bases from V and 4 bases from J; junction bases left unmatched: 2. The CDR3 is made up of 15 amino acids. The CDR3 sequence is CASSFWTSGGETQYF. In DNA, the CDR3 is TGTGCCAGCAGCTTTTGGACTAGCGGGGGAGAGACCCAGTACTTC.

The chain's CDR3 is CASSQALAGSREQYF. DNA for the CDR3: TGCGCCAGCAGCCAAGCCCTAGCGGGATCTCGCGAGCAGTACTTC. The genes are TRBV4-1 and TRBJ2-7, with TRBD2 identical over 9 bases. The CDR3 is 15 amino acids. CDR1 is MGHRA and CDR2 is YSYEKL in the germline V gene. The V segment lost 1 base and the J segment 6 bases; nucleotides outside the gene matches: 7.

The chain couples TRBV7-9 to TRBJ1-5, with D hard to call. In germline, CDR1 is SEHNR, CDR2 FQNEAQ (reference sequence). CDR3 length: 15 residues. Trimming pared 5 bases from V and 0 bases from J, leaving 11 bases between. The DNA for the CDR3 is TGTGCCAGCAGCGCCTCTGGAGGTAGCAATCAGCCCCAGCATTTT. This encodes CASSASGGSNQPQHF.

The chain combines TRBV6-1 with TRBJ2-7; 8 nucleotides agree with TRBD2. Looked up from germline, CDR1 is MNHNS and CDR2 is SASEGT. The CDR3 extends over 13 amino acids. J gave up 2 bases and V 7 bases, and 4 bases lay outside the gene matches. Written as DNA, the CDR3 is TGTGCCAGCACGGGAGGGACGACCTACGAGCAGTACTTC. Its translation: CASTGGTTYEQYF.

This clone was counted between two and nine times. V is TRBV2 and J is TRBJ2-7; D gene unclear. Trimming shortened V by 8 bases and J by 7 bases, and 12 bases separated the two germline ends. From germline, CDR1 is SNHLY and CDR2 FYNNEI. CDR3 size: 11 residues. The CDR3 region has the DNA TGTGCCAGCCGGGTCTCCTCTGAGCAGTACTTC. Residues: CASRVSSEQYF.

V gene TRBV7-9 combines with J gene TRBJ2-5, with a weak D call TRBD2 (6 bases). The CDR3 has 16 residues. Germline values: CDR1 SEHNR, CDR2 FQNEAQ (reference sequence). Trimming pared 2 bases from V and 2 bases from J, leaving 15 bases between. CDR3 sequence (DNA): TGTGCCAGCAGCTTATTATTGCTAGCGTCACAAGAGACCCAGTACTTC. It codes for CASSLLLLASQETQYF.

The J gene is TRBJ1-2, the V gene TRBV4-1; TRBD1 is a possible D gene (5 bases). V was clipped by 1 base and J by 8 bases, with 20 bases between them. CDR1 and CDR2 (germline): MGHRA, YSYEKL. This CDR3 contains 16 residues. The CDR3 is CASSQVGTGQLEGYTF. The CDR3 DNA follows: TGCGCCAGCAGCCAAGTTGGTACAGGACAACTGGAGGGCTACACCTTC.

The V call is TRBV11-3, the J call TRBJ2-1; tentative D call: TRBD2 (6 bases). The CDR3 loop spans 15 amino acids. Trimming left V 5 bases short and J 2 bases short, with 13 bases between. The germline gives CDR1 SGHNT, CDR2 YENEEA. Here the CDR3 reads CASSQTGEAYNEQFF. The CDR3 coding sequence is TGTGCCAGCAGCCAGACGGGGGAAGCCTACAATGAGCAGTTCTTC.

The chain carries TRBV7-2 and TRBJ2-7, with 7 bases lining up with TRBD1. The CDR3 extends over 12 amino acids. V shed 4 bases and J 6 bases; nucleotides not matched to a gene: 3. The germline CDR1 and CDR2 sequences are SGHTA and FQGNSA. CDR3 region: CASSWSGGEQYF. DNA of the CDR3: TGTGCCAGCAGCTGGTCAGGGGGCGAGCAGTACTTC.

CDR3: CSVVWAQGNQPQHF. The DNA for the CDR3 is TGCAGCGTTGTCTGGGCTCAGGGCAATCAGCCCCAGCATTTT. The V gene is TRBV29-1, the J gene TRBJ1-5; D is ambiguous. The V and J ends lost 4 bases and 2 bases respectively, with 12 bases between them. The CDR3 contains 14 residues. Looked up from germline, CDR1 is SQVTM and CDR2 is ANQGSEA.

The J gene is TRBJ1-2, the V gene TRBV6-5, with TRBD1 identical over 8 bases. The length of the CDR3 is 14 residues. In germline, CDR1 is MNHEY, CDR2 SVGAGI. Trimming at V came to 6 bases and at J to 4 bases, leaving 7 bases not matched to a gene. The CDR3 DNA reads TGTGCCAGCAGGAAAAGGACAGGGAGCTATGGCTACACCTTC. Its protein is CASRKRTGSYGYTF.

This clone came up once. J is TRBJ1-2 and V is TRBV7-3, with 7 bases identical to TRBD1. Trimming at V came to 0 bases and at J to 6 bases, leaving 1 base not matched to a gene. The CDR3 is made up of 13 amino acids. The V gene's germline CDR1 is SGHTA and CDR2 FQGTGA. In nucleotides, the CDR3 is TGTGCCAGCAGCTTAACAGGGGGCGATGGCTACACCTTC. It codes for CASSLTGGDGYTF.

DNA for the CDR3: TGTGCCATCAGTGATGGGGCCTTTGAAGCTTTCTTT. This encodes CAISDGAFEAFF. The chain links TRBV10-3 to TRBJ1-1; TRBD1 might be the D (5 bases). This CDR3 contains 12 residues. Looked up from germline, CDR1 is ENHRY and CDR2 is SYGVKD. The ends were cut back, 3 bases at V and 7 bases at J, with 9 bases in the middle.